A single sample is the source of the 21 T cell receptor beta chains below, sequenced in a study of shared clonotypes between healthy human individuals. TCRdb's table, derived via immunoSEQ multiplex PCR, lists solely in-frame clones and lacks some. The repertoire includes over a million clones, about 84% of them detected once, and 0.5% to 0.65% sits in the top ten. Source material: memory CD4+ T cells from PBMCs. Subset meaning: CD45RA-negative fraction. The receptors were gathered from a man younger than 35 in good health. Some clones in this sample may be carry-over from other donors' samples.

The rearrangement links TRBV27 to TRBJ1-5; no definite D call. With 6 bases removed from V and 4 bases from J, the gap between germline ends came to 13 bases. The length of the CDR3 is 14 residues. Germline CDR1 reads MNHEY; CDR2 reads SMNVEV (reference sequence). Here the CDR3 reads CASSSPAANQPQHF. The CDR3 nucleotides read TGTGCCAGCAGCTCCCCGGCAGCTAATCAGCCCCAGCATTTT.

This CDR3 is CATSRHLGDTQYF. CDR3 in DNA: TGTGCCACCAGCAGGCATTTGGGGGATACGCAGTATTTT. The gene calls are TRBV15 and TRBJ2-3; the D is unclear. CDR1 and CDR2 from the germline V gene are LNHNV and YYDKDF (reference sequence). V was clipped by 3 bases and J by 6 bases, with 10 bases between them. CDR3 length equals 13 residues.

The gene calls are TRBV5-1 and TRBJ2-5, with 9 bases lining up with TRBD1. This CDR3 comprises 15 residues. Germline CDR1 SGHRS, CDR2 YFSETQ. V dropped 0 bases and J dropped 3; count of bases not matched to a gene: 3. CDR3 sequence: CASSLVGTGKETQYF. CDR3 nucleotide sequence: TGCGCCAGCAGCTTGGTCGGGACAGGGAAAGAGACCCAGTACTTC.

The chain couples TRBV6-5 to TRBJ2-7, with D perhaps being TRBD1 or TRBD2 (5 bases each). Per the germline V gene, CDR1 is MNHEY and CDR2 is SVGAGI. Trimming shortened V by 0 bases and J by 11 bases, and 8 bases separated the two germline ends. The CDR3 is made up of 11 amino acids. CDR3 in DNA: TGTGCCAGCAGTTACTCCGGGACGGAGTACTTC. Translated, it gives CASSYSGTEYF.

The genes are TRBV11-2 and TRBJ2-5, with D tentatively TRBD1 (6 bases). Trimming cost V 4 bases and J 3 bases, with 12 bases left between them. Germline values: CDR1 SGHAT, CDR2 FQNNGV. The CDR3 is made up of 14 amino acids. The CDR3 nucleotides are TGTGCCAGCAGCTCCAGGGGTACCAAAGAGACCCAGTACTTC. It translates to CASSSRGTKETQYF.

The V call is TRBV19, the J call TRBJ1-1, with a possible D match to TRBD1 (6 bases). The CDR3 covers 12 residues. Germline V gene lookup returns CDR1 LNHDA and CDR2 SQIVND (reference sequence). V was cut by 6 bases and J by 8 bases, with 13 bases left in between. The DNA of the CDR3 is TGTGCCAGTAGCAACAGGGTCACCGAAGCTTTCTTT. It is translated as CASSNRVTEAFF.

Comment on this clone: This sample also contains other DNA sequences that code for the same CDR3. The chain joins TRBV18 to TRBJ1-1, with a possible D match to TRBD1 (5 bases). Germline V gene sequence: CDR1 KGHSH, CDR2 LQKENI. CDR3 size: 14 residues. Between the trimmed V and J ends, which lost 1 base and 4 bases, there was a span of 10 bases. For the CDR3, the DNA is TGTGCCAGCTCACCACGGCAGGGAGGCACTGAAGCTTTCTTT. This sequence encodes CASSPRQGGTEAFF.

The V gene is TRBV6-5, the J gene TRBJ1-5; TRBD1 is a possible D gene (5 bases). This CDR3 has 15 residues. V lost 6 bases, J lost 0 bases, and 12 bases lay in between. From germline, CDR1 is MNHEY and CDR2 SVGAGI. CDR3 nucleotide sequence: TGTGCCAGCAGGGTCGACAGAAATAGCAATCAGCCCCAGCATTTT. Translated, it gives CASRVDRNSNQPQHF.

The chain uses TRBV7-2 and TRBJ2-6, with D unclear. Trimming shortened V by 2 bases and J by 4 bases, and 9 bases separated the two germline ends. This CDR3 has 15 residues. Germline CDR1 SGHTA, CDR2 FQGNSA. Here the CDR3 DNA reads TGTGCCAGCAGCTTATGGGGTGCCGGGGCCAACGTCCTGACTTTC. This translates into CASSLWGAGANVLTF.

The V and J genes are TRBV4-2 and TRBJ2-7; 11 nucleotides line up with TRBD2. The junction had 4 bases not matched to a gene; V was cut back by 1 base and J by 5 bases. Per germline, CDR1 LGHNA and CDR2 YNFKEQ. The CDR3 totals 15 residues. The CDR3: CASSQVLAGDHEQYF. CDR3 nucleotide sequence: TGTGCCAGCAGCCAAGTACTAGCGGGAGACCACGAGCAGTACTTC.

CDR3: CASSTSREETQYF. CDR3 nucleotide sequence: TGTGCCAGCAGCACATCAAGGGAAGAGACCCAGTACTTC. This chain links TRBV5-4 with TRBJ2-5; no firm D call. There are 13 residues in the CDR3. Germline-derived CDR1 and CDR2 are SGHNT and YYREEE (reference sequence). V lost 4 bases and J lost 3, with 10 bases in between.

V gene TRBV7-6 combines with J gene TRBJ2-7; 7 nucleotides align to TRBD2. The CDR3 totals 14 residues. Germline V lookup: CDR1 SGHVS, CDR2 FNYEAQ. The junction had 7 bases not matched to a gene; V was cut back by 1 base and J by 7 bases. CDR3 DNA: TGTGCCAGCAGCTTAGGAGGGAGGGCAGGGGAGCAGTACTTC. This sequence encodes CASSLGGRAGEQYF.

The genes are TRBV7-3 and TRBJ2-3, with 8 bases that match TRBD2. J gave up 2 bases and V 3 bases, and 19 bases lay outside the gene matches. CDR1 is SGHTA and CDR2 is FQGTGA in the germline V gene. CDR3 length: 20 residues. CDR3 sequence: CASSFLSRRAAGGTTDTQYF. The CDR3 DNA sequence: TGTGCCAGCAGCTTCCTCAGCAGAAGGGCGGCGGGAGGTACCACAGATACGCAGTATTTT.

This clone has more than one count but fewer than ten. DNA of the CDR3: TGTGCCAGCAGCGTAGGGGACAGAAGATCGAACACTGAAGCTTTCTTT. Its translation: CASSVGDRRSNTEAFF. This chain connects TRBV9 to TRBJ1-1; 7 bases match TRBD1. The CDR3 has 16 residues. The V gene's germline CDR1 is SGDLS and CDR2 YYNGEE. The trim removed 0 bases at V and 1 base at J, leaving 6 bases unmatched.

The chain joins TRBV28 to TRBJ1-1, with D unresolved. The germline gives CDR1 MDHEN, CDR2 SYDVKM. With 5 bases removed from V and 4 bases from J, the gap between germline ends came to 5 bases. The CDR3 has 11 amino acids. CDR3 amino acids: CASSLSTEAFF. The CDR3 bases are TGTGCCAGCAGTCTATCCACTGAAGCTTTCTTT.

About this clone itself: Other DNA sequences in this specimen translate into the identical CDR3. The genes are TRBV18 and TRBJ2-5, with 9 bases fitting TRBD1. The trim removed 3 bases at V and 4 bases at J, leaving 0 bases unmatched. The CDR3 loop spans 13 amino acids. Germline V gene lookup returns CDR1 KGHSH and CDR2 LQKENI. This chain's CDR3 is CASSPGQGETQYF. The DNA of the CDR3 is TGTGCCAGCTCACCGGGACAGGGAGAGACCCAGTACTTC. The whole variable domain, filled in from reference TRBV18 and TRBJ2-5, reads NAGVMQNPRHLVRRRGQEARLRCSPMKGHSHVYWYRQLPEEGLKFMVYLQKENIIDESGMPKERFSAEFPKEGPSILRIQQVVRGDSAAYFCASSPGQGETQYFGPGTRLLVL.

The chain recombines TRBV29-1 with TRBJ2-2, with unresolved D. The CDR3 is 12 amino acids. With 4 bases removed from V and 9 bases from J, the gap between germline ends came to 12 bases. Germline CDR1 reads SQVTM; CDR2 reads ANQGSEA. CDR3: CSVGGMSRELFF. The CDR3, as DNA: TGCAGCGTTGGGGGAATGAGCAGGGAGCTGTTTTTT.

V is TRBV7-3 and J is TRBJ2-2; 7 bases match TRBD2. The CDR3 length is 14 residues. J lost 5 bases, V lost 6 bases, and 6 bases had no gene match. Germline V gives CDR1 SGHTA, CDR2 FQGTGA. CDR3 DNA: TGTGCCAGCAGATTACAAGCGGGAACCGGGGAGCTGTTTTTT. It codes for CASRLQAGTGELFF.

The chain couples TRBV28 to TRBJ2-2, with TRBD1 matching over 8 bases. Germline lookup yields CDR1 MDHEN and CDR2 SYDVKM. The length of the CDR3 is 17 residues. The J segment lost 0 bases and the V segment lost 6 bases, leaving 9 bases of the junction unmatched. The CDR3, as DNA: TGTGCCAGCAGCCTATTCCCGGGACAGGCGAACACCGGGGAGCTGTTTTTT. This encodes CASSLFPGQANTGELFF.

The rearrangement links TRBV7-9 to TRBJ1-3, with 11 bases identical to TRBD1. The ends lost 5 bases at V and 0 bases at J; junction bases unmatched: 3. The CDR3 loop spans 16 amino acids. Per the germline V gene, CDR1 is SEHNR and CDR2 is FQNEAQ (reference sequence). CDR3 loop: CASSPGTGGSGNTIYF. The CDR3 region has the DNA TGTGCCAGCAGCCCCGGGACAGGGGGCTCTGGAAACACCATATATTTT. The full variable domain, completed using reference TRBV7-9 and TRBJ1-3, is DTGVSQNPRHKITKRGQNVTFRCDPISEHNRLYWYRQTLGQGPEFLTYFQNEAQLEKSRLLSDRFSAERPKGSFSTLEIQRTEQGDSAMYLCASSPGTGGSGNTIYFGEGSWLTVV.

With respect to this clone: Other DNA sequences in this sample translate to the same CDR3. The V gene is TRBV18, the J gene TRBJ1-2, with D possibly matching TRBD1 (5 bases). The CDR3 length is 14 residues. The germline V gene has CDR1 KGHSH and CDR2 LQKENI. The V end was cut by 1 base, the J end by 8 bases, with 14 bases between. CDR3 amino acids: CASSPLNSGDGYTF. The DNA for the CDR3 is TGTGCCAGCTCACCACTCAACTCGGGGGACGGCTACACCTTC. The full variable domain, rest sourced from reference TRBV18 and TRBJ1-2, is NAGVMQNPRHLVRRRGQEARLRCSPMKGHSHVYWYRQLPEEGLKFMVYLQKENIIDESGMPKERFSAEFPKEGPSILRIQQVVRGDSAAYFCASSPLNSGDGYTFGSGTRLTVV.